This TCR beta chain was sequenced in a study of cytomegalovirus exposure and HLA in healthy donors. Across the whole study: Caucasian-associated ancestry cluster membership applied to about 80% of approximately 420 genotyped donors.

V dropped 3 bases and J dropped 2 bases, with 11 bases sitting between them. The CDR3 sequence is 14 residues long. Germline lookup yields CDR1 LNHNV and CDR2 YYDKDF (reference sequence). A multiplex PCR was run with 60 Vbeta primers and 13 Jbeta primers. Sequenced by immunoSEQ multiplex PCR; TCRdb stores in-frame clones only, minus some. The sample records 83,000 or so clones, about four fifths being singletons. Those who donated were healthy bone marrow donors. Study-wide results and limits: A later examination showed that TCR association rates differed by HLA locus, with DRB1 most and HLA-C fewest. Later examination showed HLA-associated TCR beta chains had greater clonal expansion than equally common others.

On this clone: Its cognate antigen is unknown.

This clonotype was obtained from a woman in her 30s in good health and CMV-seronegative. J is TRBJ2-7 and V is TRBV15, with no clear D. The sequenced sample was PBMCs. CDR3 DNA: TGTGCCACCAGCAGGACCCGGAGACCCTACGAGCAGTACTTC. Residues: CATSRTRRPYEQYF.